The present T cell receptor beta chain was sequenced within a study of cytomegalovirus exposure and HLA in healthy donors. This CDR3 region has 13 residues. Germline loops: CDR1 SNHLY, CDR2 FYNNEI. Trimming cost V 7 bases and J 5 bases, with 14 bases left between them. Regarding the study as a whole: The study flagged about 160 TCR beta chains as cytomegalovirus-associated. Presence/absence analyses rested on an assumption that sequencing depth was roughly uniform across donors. Association of a missense DCLRE1C variant with TCR beta V- and J-gene trimming was reported in a later analysis. Certain sequence variants were highly shared and formed a cluster, and this cluster was likely a sequencing artifact.

Primers included in the PCR were 60 Vbeta and 13 Jbeta primers. The method was immunoSEQ multiplex PCR; TCRdb's version includes in-frame clones alone and lacks a portion of them. Counted here are about 160,000 clones, about 60% occurring once; the ten biggest clones make up roughly 6.4%. In regard to this clone: Its antigen is as yet unknown.

The specimen was PBMCs. The clonotype comes from a woman aged 55-69 years in good health and CMV-seropositive. V is TRBV2 and J is TRBJ1-1; D is uncertain. The CDR3 region is CASNREPGTEAFF. CDR3 nucleotide sequence: TGTGCCAGCAATAGAGAACCGGGGACTGAAGCTTTCTTT.